Detailed here is one T cell receptor beta chain. This entry comes from a study of T cell responses to AZD1222 COVID-19 vaccine. Data came from immunoSEQ multiplex PCR; TCRdb stores just in-frame clones and leaves some out. The repertoire has approximately 150,000 clones, 75% to 90% of them found once; the top ten carry 1.6%. CDR1 is SGHDT, CDR2 YYEEEE, per germline. The CDR3 length is 14 residues. The V segment lost 4 bases and the J segment 6 bases; nucleotides outside the gene matches: 5. This TCR came from an adult who received the AZD1222 COVID-19 vaccine. The rearrangement joins TRBV5-6 to TRBJ1-5, with TRBD1 identical over 9 bases. The sample was peripheral blood, taken 28 days after the second AZD1222 dose. The CDR3 reads CASSEGQGLQPQHF. The CDR3 DNA reads TGTGCCAGCAGCGAAGGACAGGGGCTTCAGCCCCAGCATTTT.